This entry lists 9 T cell receptor beta chains sequenced from one sample in a study of T cell repertoires in aging, cancer and after chemotherapy (dated by TCRdb to between 2019 and 2020). Instrument used: Illumina MiSeq. Multiplex touch-down PCR with a mixed TRB-A/B primer pool was used to amplify rearranged TRB sequences covering the V, D and J segments. The raw public reads went through TCRdb reprocessing: fastp at Q25, MiXCR clone calling, in-frame beta chains kept. Identical CDR3 proteins give one entry, which carries the most common genes and DNA. In all, the sample holds about 12,000 distinct CDR3 sequences, and around 30% of those were seen once. The ten top clones hold roughly a tenth of the sample. Genomic DNA extracted from peripheral blood, rather than sorted cells or RNA, was used as the source for amplification of TCR beta rearrangements. Sequenced material: blood. Every receptor here comes from a human donor with a blood cancer.

As regards this clonotype: A read error may be the cause here, since a much bigger clone is one base away. This CDR3 is missing its conserved last phenylalanine or tryptophan, likely due to a read error. The J gene is TRBJ1-4, the V gene TRBV19; D possibly corresponds to TRBD1 (5 bases). CDR3 length equals 15 residues. Trimming removed 7 bases at V and 4 bases at J, with 16 bases between. From germline, CDR1 is LNHDA and CDR2 SQIVND (reference sequence). This CDR3 is CASTDRPGLNEKLFY. CDR3 nucleotide sequence: TGTGCCAGTACCGATCGGCCGGGACTTAATGAAAAACTGTTTTAT.

The chain carries TRBV7-9 and TRBJ2-2; the D gene is possibly TRBD2 (6 bases). This CDR3 has 15 residues. Trimming removed 6 bases at V and 1 base at J, with 12 bases between. CDR1 SEHNR and CDR2 FQNEAQ come from the germline V gene (reference sequence). CDR3 region: CASSYTGENTGELFF. The CDR3 bases are TGTGCCAGCAGTTACACGGGGGAGAACACCGGGGAGCTGTTTTTT.

By proportion, this clonotype is medium-sized (0.01 to 0.1%). This rearrangement joins TRBV6-5 to TRBJ1-3, with no clear D. V gave up 2 bases and J gave up 3 bases, with 2 bases separating them. The length of the CDR3 is 12 residues. CDR1 is MNHEY, CDR2 SVGAGI, per germline. The CDR3 DNA sequence: TGTGCCAGCAGTTACGATGGAAACACCATATATTTT. Amino acids: CASSYDGNTIYF.

The sample holds a few counts of this clonotype. The chain combines TRBV10-3 with TRBJ1-2; D perhaps matches TRBD1 (6 bases). There are 16 residues in the CDR3. Per the germline V gene, CDR1 is ENHRY and CDR2 is SYGVKD. Trimming removed 4 bases from V and 1 base from J, with 16 bases in between. The CDR3 bases are TGTGCCATCAGTGTAGCCCCGCGGACAGTTAACTATGGCTACACCTTC. Protein: CAISVAPRTVNYGYTF.

Relative to its sample, this clonotype is medium-sized. The CDR3 nucleotides are TGTGCCAGCCAAGGGGGCGCAGATACGCAGTATTTT. Translating it yields CASQGGADTQYF. The V call is TRBV10-3, the J call TRBJ2-3; 7 bases fit TRBD1. Unmatched junction bases numbered 5, after V lost 10 bases and J lost 4 bases. Germline lookup yields CDR1 ENHRY and CDR2 SYGVKD. The CDR3 is 12 residues long.

V gene TRBV6-1 combines with J gene TRBJ2-1; TRBD2 agrees at 12 bases. The CDR3 loop spans 16 amino acids. Germline V lookup: CDR1 MNHNS, CDR2 SASEGT. Trimming took 2 bases from V and 7 from J; bases not matched to a gene: 6. In DNA form, the CDR3 reads TGTGCCAGCAGTGAAAAACTAGCGGGGGGCTTAAATGAGCAGTTCTTC. As protein: CASSEKLAGGLNEQFF.

The genes are TRBV12-3 or TRBV12-4 and TRBJ2-3; 11 nucleotides align to TRBD1. This CDR3 comprises 21 residues. After removal of 5 bases from V and 2 bases from J, the junction contained 21 bases not matched to a gene. The CDR3 sequence is CASSRTLITPGQGGVTDTQYF. The CDR3 DNA reads as TGTGCCAGCAGTCGAACCCTAATAACTCCGGGACAGGGGGGTGTCACAGATACGCAGTATTTT.

By share of the sample, this clonotype is medium-sized. This chain connects TRBV19 to TRBJ2-2, with D unresolved. This CDR3 spans 12 amino acids. Germline lookup yields CDR1 LNHDA and CDR2 SQIVND (reference sequence). V was shortened by 6 bases and J by 7 bases, with 9 bases between the two germline ends. CDR3 in DNA: TGTGCCAGTAGGCCTAGGGACGGGGAGCTGTTTTTT. This codes for CASRPRDGELFF. The entire variable domain, with the rest obtained from reference TRBV19 and TRBJ2-2, is as follows: DGGITQSPKYLFRKEGQNVTLSCEQNLNHDAMYWYRQDPGQGLRLIYYSQIVNDFQKGDIAEGYSVSREKKESFPLTVTSAQKNPTAFYLCASRPRDGELFFGEGSRLTVL.

This clonotype is medium-sized in the sample. The CDR3 bases are TGTGCCAGCAGTTTTCTAGCGGGGGACACCGGGGAGCTGTTTTTT. Its translation: CASSFLAGDTGELFF. The genes are TRBV27 and TRBJ2-2; TRBD2 matches at 10 bases. The V segment lost 3 bases and the J segment 3 bases; nucleotides outside the gene matches: 1. The CDR3 length is 15 residues. Germline-derived CDR1 and CDR2 are MNHEY and SMNVEV (reference sequence).